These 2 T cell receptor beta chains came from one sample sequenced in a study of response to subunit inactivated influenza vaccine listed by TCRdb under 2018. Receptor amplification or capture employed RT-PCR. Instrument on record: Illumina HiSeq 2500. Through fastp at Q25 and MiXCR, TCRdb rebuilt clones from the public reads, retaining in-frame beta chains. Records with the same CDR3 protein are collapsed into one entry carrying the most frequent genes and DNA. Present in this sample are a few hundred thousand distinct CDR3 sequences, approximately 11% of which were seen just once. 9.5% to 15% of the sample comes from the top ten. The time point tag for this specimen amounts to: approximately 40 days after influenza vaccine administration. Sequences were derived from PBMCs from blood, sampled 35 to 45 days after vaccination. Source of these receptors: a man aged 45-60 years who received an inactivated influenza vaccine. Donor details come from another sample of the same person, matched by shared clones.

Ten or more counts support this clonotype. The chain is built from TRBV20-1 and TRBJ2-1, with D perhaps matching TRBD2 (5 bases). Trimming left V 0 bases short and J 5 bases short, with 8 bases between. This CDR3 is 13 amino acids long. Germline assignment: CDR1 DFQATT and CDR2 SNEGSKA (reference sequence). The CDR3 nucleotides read TGCAGTGCTAGAGATCGGCGGGACAATGAGCAGTTCTTC. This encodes CSARDRRDNEQFF.

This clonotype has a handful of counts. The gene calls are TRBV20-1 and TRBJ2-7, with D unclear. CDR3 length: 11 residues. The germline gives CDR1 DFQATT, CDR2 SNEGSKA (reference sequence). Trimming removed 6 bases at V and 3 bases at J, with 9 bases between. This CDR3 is CSARYLYEQYF. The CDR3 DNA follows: TGCAGTGCAAGATACCTCTACGAGCAGTACTTC.